The 5 T cell receptor beta chains presented below share a single source sample, sequenced in a study of blood T cells in healthy people across ages. A second roughly 6 to 12 cycle PCR used barcoded and J-beta primers. TCRdb reprocessed the 5' RACE reads with MiXCR, giving one entry per CDR3 protein. The data show 1.5 million or so distinct CDR3 sequences, about 42% seen once. The sequenced sample was blood. The receptor set was obtained from a young woman in good health.

The CDR3 DNA is TGTGCCAGCAGCAAGGCTTCGTGGACCTCGAACACCGGGGAGCTGTTTTTT. Translated: CASSKASWTSNTGELFF. This chain joins TRBV7-6 and TRBJ2-2, with D uncertain. The CDR3 is made up of 17 amino acids. Germline-derived CDR1 and CDR2 are SGHVS and FNYEAQ. With 5 bases removed from V and 0 bases from J, the gap between germline ends came to 16 bases.

In DNA, the CDR3 is TGCAGCGTTGAGGGTGGAGGGAGCACAGATACGCAGTATTTT. Protein sequence: CSVEGGGSTDTQYF. This rearrangement joins TRBV29-1 to TRBJ2-3, with a weak D call TRBD2 (6 bases). The CDR3 sequence is 14 residues long. The V end lost 3 bases, the J end lost 0 bases, and 10 bases lay between the germline ends. Germline CDR1 and CDR2: SQVTM and ANQGSEA.

There are a few counts of this clonotype. The CDR3 DNA reads TGCAGTGCTACCGGGAGGAGGGGATTTTACGAGCAGTACTTC. Translation gives CSATGRRGFYEQYF. The chain uses TRBV20-1 and TRBJ2-7; TRBD2 aligns across 7 bases. The CDR3 totals 14 residues. Germline V CDR1 and CDR2: DFQATT, SNEGSKA (reference sequence). Losses at the gene ends were 4 bases for V and 4 bases for J; bases not matched to a gene: 10.

The V and J genes are TRBV13 and TRBJ1-6; tentative D call: TRBD1 (5 bases). Between the trimmed V and J ends, which lost 2 bases and 8 bases, there was a span of 16 bases. CDR3 length: 16 residues. Germline loops: CDR1 PRHDT, CDR2 FYEKMQ (reference sequence). CDR3 sequence: CASSLNGWGLDSPLHF. The CDR3 DNA reads TGTGCCAGCAGCTTAAACGGCTGGGGGTTAGATTCACCCCTCCACTTT.

In this sample, this clonotype turned up a few times. The chain uses TRBV20-1 and TRBJ1-5, with TRBD1 as a possible D gene (6 bases). Germline assignment: CDR1 DFQATT and CDR2 SNEGSKA (reference sequence). V lost 4 bases and J lost 0, with 19 bases in between. The CDR3 extends over 17 amino acids. The CDR3 loop is CSAINGQRPYSNQPQHF. CDR3 coding DNA: TGCAGTGCTATAAATGGACAGCGACCTTATAGCAATCAGCCCCAGCATTTT.